The following is a TCR beta chain sequence with its context. Germline assignment: CDR1 MDHEN and CDR2 SYDVKM. V was trimmed by 2 bases and J by 3 bases, leaving 14 bases between them. CDR3 size: 15 residues. The table came from immunoSEQ multiplex PCR; TCRdb's copy has only in-frame clones and leaves some out. This table holds around 70,000 clones, roughly 90% found once. The data were taken from a study of blood T cell repertoires in COVID-19. Material for sequencing was peripheral blood. This chain links TRBV28 with TRBJ2-7; weak D call: TRBD1 (6 bases). The sequence was obtained from an older woman with active COVID-19. CDR3 nucleotide sequence: TGTGCCAGCAGTTTAGGAGGACAGTTAGGCTACGAGCAGTACTTC. This codes for CASSLGGQLGYEQYF.